The sequence of this T cell receptor (beta chain) was determined in a study of control samples from healthy donors and cancer patients (dated by TCRdb to the early 2020s). Sequences MNHEY (CDR1) and SMNVEV (CDR2) are obtained from the germline V gene (reference sequence). At the junction V is shortened by 2 bases and J by 7 bases, with 8 bases in between. Its CDR3 holds 12 amino acids, cysteine through phenylalanine. Only the CDR3 part of the read is kept: 36 bases, read in frame from the first base. Concerning this clone itself: Its cognate antigen has yet to be identified. The record has no base qualities; no much larger clone is one base away.

The library was obtained by the immunoSEQ multiplex PCR assay. TCRdb limited this immuneACCESS table to in-frame rearrangements with V and J called. A share of clones is missing; checked studies link under half to unresolved V genes, and the rest is unexplained. Across this sample there are approximately 150,000 clones, with 85% to 95% seen only once. Jointly, the top ten make up around 1.3% of the sample. This sequence originates from a woman between 18 and 30 years old in good health. The V and J segments used are TRBV27 and TRBJ2-5; too little of a D gene remains to name it. The specimen was blood. The CDR3 reads CASSLASGTQYF. The DNA sequence is as follows: TGTGCCAGCAGTTTAGCGTCCGGGACCCAGTACTTC.